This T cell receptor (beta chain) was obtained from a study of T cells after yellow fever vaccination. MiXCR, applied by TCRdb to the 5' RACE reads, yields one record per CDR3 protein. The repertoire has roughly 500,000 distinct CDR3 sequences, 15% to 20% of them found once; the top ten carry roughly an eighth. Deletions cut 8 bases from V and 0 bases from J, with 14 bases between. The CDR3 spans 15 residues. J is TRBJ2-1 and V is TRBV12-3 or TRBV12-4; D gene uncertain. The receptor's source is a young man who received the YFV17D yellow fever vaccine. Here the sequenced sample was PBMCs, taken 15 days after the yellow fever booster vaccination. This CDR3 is CASSQLRNSYNEQFF. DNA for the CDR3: TGTGCCAGCTCTCAACTGAGGAACTCCTACAATGAGCAGTTCTTC.